This T cell receptor beta chain is drawn from a study of PD-1 blockade in classical Hodgkin lymphoma. CDR3 size: 16 residues. The germline V gene encodes CDR1 KGHSH and CDR2 LQKENI. The V end was cut by 6 bases, the J end by 3 bases, with 20 bases between. Time point of the sample: cycle 4 day 1 (C4D1), after more than five weeks of nivolumab. Every patient relapsed after autologous stem cell transplantation, and brentuximab vedotin exposure varied. Thawed PBMCs were the source of CD4+ T cells, purified by magnetic negative selection. This clone was recorded once. Its target is unknown. Profiled with immunoSEQ multiplex PCR; TCRdb holds only in-frame clones, not every one. The sample includes around 27,000 clones, around 83% of them seen just once. Study-wide results and limits: CD4+ TCR diversity climbed significantly by C4D1, unlike CD8+ TCR diversity. It was reported that newly diagnosed patients had less baseline TCR diversity than healthy donors.

The clonotype comes from a human donor with classical Hodgkin lymphoma. The chain recombines TRBV18 with TRBJ1-2; tentative D call: TRBD1 (5 bases). Sequences were derived from CD4+ T cells from blood, sampled before the fourth cycle of nivolumab. The CDR3 DNA reads TGTGCCAGCTCTGTGCTCGCGGAAGGGGTTCACTATGGCTACACCTTC. This translates into CASSVLAEGVHYGYTF.